Listed below are T cell receptor beta chains from one sample, sequenced in a study of siplizumab effects on memory and regulatory T cells. Libraries were prepared by immunoSEQ multiplex PCR; TCRdb keeps only in-frame clonotypes and omits some of them. The data contain some 100,000 clones, just over 90% of them singletons. Sequencing was carried out using Tregs sorted from blood. Receptors originate from a human donor in good health. Each CDR3 is given with its conserved first and last residue. D genes are given only for firm matches. Rows may omit the clone size; those that give it use once, few, many or a size class.

v_call	clone_size	j_call	d_call	cdr3_nt	cdr3_aa
TRBV15	-	TRBJ2-1	-	TGTGCCACCAGCAGAGGAGGGCTAGCGATCTACAATGAGCAGTTCTTC	CATSRGGLAIYNEQFF
TRBV10-3	-	TRBJ2-1	TRBD1	TGTGCCATCAGCCCGGACAGGGGAGATGAGCAGTTCTTC	CAISPDRGDEQFF
TRBV7-8	-	TRBJ2-7	-	TGTGCCAGCAGGTTTGGGGGTTCCGACGAGCAGTACTTC	CASRFGGSDEQYF
TRBV12-5	-	TRBJ2-3	-	TGTGCTAGTGGTTTGGTAAAGATCGGGGAGAAAGGCACAGATACGCAGTATTTT	CASGLVKIGEKGTDTQYF
TRBV18	-	TRBJ2-7	-	TGTGCCAGCTCACCGTGGGACGGATCCTACGAGCAGTACTTC	CASSPWDGSYEQYF
TRBV12-5	-	TRBJ1-4	-	TGTGCTAGTGGGGGATTTCGAGAAAAACTGTTTTTT	CASGGFREKLFF
TRBV19	-	TRBJ2-1	TRBD2	TGTGCCAGCCGGGACTATACCTACAATGAGCAGTTCTTC	CASRDYTYNEQFF
TRBV9	-	TRBJ1-5	-	TGTGCCAGCAGCGTAGAGGATACTCAGCCCCAGCATTTT	CASSVEDTQPQHF
TRBV7-6	-	TRBJ1-1	-	TGTGCCAGCAGCTTAGTACCTCTATGGGGGGCGAGTAGCCGGGACACTGAAGCTTTCTTT	CASSLVPLWGASSRDTEAFF
TRBV2	-	TRBJ2-5	TRBD2	TGTGCCATTGGGACTAGCGGAGAGACCCAGTACTTC	CAIGTSGETQYF
TRBV5-6	-	TRBJ2-3	-	TGTGCCAGCAGGGTCAGGGTCGGCACAGATACGCAGTATTTT	CASRVRVGTDTQYF
TRBV6-6	few	TRBJ1-1	-	TGTGCCAGCAGTCCCGGACATCCGAACACTGAAGCTTTCTTT	CASSPGHPNTEAFF
TRBV7-2	-	TRBJ2-3	TRBD2	TGTGCCAGCAGACTAGCGGGAGTCCCAGATACGCAGTATTTT	CASRLAGVPDTQYF
TRBV6-1	-	TRBJ1-3	-	TGTGCCAGCAGTGAAGTTAGAAACACCATATATTTT	CASSEVRNTIYF
TRBV6-5	-	TRBJ1-2	-	TGTGCCAGCAGTTACCGAGACAGGAGGGATGGCTACACCTTC	CASSYRDRRDGYTF
TRBV9	-	TRBJ1-2	-	TGTGCCAGCAGCGTAGCAGGGTTTAACTATGGCTACACCTTC	CASSVAGFNYGYTF
TRBV10-3	-	TRBJ1-1	TRBD1	TGTGCCATCAGCTGGACAGGGGTGACTGAAGCTTTCTTT	CAISWTGVTEAFF
TRBV5-1	-	TRBJ2-7	TRBD1	TGCGCCAGCAGCTCGACAGGGCGAGAGGTTGAGCAGTACTTC	CASSSTGREVEQYF
TRBV15	-	TRBJ2-7	-	TGTGCCACCAGCAGAGACCCCGTATACGACGAGCAGTACTTC	CATSRDPVYDEQYF
TRBV6-6	-	TRBJ2-7	TRBD2	TGTGCCAGCATGGATGTAGCGGGGGCTTCCTACGAGCAGTACTTC	CASMDVAGASYEQYF
TRBV4-1	-	TRBJ2-5	TRBD2	TGCGCCAGCAGCCAAATTTCCGGGAGGGCCGAGGAGACCCAGTACTTC	CASSQISGRAEETQYF
TRBV27	-	TRBJ2-7	-	TGTGCCAGCAGTCGCCGGGACCTAGCCTACGAGCAGTACTTC	CASSRRDLAYEQYF
TRBV7-8	-	TRBJ2-7	TRBD2	TGTGCCAGCAGCTCCTGGACTAGCGGGAGAGTCGGAGAGCAGTACTTC	CASSSWTSGRVGEQYF
TRBV7-6	-	TRBJ2-3	-	TGTGCCAGCAGCTTGGGCGGGCGAGATACGCAGTATTTT	CASSLGGRDTQYF
TRBV10-1	once	TRBJ2-1	-	TGCGCCAGCAGGACTAGGGTAATTTCCAATGAGCAGTTCTTC	CASRTRVISNEQFF
TRBV6-5	-	TRBJ1-6	-	TGTGCCAGCAGCTCCGGGACCGATAATTCACCCCTCCACTTT	CASSSGTDNSPLHF
TRBV10-3	-	TRBJ1-2	TRBD1	TGTGCCATCAGTTATACAGGGGGTGCTAACTATGGCTACACCTTC	CAISYTGGANYGYTF
TRBV6-6	-	TRBJ1-2	TRBD1	TGTGCCAGCAGTTATACCGGGACAGGGGTTTATGGCTACACCTTC	CASSYTGTGVYGYTF
TRBV6-1	-	TRBJ2-2	-	TGTGCCAGCAGTGAAGAACTCACGAACACCGGGGAGCTGTTTTTT	CASSEELTNTGELFF
TRBV6-1	-	TRBJ1-2	TRBD1	TGTGCCAGCAGCCCCGGGGACAGGGTTGCTGGCTACACCTTC	CASSPGDRVAGYTF
TRBV7-9	-	TRBJ2-1	TRBD2	TGTGCCAGCAGCTTAACCCGACTAGCGGGGCCGTACAATGAGCAGTTCTTC	CASSLTRLAGPYNEQFF
TRBV19	-	TRBJ1-2	-	TGTGCCAGTAGTATTGAGAGGGGCCCCTACGGCTGTGGCTACACCTTC	CASSIERGPYGCGYTF
TRBV5-1	-	TRBJ2-7	TRBD1	TGCGCCAGCAGCAGGGGACAGGGACTTTACGAGCAGTACTTC	CASSRGQGLYEQYF
TRBV29-1	-	TRBJ1-1	-	TGCAGCGTTGTCCTGGGGTTGAACACTGAAGCTTTCTTT	CSVVLGLNTEAFF
TRBV27	-	TRBJ2-2	TRBD2	TGTGCCAGCAGTTTATTTTTTGGCCTAGCGGGCACCGGGGAGCTGTTTTTT	CASSLFFGLAGTGELFF
TRBV5-1	-	TRBJ1-1	-	TGCGCCAGCAGCTTGGTAGGGGCAGGGGTGAACACTGAAGCTTTCTTT	CASSLVGAGVNTEAFF
TRBV6-5	-	TRBJ1-2	-	TGTGCCAGCAAAGGACAGCTATGGCGCTACACCTTC	CASKGQLWRYTF
TRBV5-1	-	TRBJ2-5	-	TGCGCCAGCAGCCTACATACGGGGACCCAGTACTTC	CASSLHTGTQYF
TRBV5-1	-	TRBJ2-3	-	TGCGCCAGCAGCATGAGACGGACCACAGATACGCAGTATTTT	CASSMRRTTDTQYF
TRBV6-5	once	TRBJ2-1	-	TGTGCCAGCAGTGGCCACAGAACAGGAAACGAGCAGTTCTTC	CASSGHRTGNEQFF
TRBV9	-	TRBJ2-2	-	TGTGCCAGCAGCGCCCGAAGATCCAGGGACACCGGGGAGCTGTTTTTT	CASSARRSRDTGELFF
TRBV18	-	TRBJ1-6	-	TGTGCCAGCTCACCTCCATGGGGTTTTAATTCACCCCTCCACTTT	CASSPPWGFNSPLHF
TRBV9	-	TRBJ1-6	-	TGTGCCAGCAGCGCACAGGGCCCTGGGGCCCTCCACTTT	CASSAQGPGALHF
TRBV7-9	-	TRBJ2-2	-	TGTGCCAGCAGCTTAGCCCTTCCCGGGGAGCTGTTTTTT	CASSLALPGELFF
TRBV2	few	TRBJ2-2	-	TGTGCCAGCAGTGAGAGGGTAGACGGGGAGCTGTTTTTT	CASSERVDGELFF
TRBV6-4	-	TRBJ1-1	-	TGTGCCAGCAGTGACTCCGCCCAGGGGACTGAAGCTTTCTTT	CASSDSAQGTEAFF
TRBV11-2	-	TRBJ2-3	-	TGTGCCAGCAGGTCCCGGGGGCTCACAGATACGCAGTATTTT	CASRSRGLTDTQYF
TRBV6-1	-	TRBJ1-2	-	TGTGCCAGCAGTCCCGGGACGGCTGGCTACACCTTC	CASSPGTAGYTF
TRBV19	-	TRBJ2-5	TRBD1	TGTGCCACCGGGACAGGGGAAGAGACCCAGTACTTC	CATGTGEETQYF
TRBV5-1	-	TRBJ1-1	-	TGCGCCAGCAGTAAGGGTGAGGGTATGAACACTGAAGCTTTCTTT	CASSKGEGMNTEAFF
TRBV11-2	-	TRBJ1-4	TRBD1	TGTGCCAGCAGCGGACAGGGATTTGGCTTGGAAAAACTGTTTTTT	CASSGQGFGLEKLFF
TRBV14	-	TRBJ2-3	-	TGTGCCAGCAGCCTCCTCACCGGAGTTTATGGAGATACGCAGTATTTT	CASSLLTGVYGDTQYF
TRBV11-2	-	TRBJ1-5	-	TGTGCCAGCAGCTTAGGAAGGAATCAGCCCCAGCATTTT	CASSLGRNQPQHF